Reported below is one T cell receptor (beta chain). Its cognate antigen is unknown. The template for TCR beta VDJ and CDR3 sequence profiling was genomic DNA. TCRdb processed the reads anew with MiXCR; each CDR3 protein has one entry. The sample includes some 170,000 distinct CDR3 sequences, less than 60% seen only once; the top ten take over 0.95%. The record originates from a study of CD8+CD57+ T cells in acquired aplastic anemia. Study-wide points: Significant differences in CD8+ Simpson's diversity were not observed between patients and controls.

Patients picked for sequencing had shown CD8+CD57+ cell expansion detected by flow cytometry. The V gene lost 0 bases and the J gene lost 3 bases, with 15 bases spanning the gap. This CDR3 contains 16 residues. Germline V gene data show CDR1 as LGHNA and CDR2 as YNFKEQ. The sample was sorted CD4+, CD8+, or CD8+CD57+ T cells (not recorded which) from PBMCs. This chain links TRBV4-2 with TRBJ2-7; weak D call: TRBD2 (5 bases). The receptor's source is a human donor with aplastic anemia. CDR3: CASSQDEPSGIYEQYF. In DNA form, the CDR3 reads TGTGCCAGCAGCCAAGATGAGCCCAGCGGAATCTACGAGCAGTACTTC.